This entry features one TCR beta chain sequence. Antigen unknown. The data are from a study of radiotherapy plus CTLA-4 blockade in lung cancer. Study-level points and caveats: In blood, tumor-derived TCR clones expanded after radiotherapy plus ipilimumab.

CDR1 is MNHNY, CDR2 SVGAGI, per germline (reference sequence). This CDR3 contains 13 residues. V was cut by 2 bases and J by 5 bases, with 6 bases left in between. Chemo-refractory metastatic non-small-cell lung cancer patients received focal radiation with ipilimumab CTLA-4 blockade. The protocol was immunoSEQ multiplex PCR, while the TCRdb copy is restricted to in-frame clones and leaves out a portion. This sample has around 40,000 clones; about 86% occur once, and the top ten carry approximately 23%. The receptor was isolated from a human donor with non-small cell lung cancer whose response to radiotherapy plus ipilimumab could not be evaluated. This chain links TRBV6-6 with TRBJ2-2, with D unresolved. The source material was peripheral blood, sampled from a patient treated with radiotherapy plus ipilimumab. The CDR3, as DNA: TGTGCCAGCAGTTACCTTCGGACCGGGGAGCTGTTTTTT. Residues: CASSYLRTGELFF.